Each of the 4 T cell receptor beta chains below was sequenced from the same sample in a study of neurological immune-mediated disorders. TCRdb reprocessed the 5' RACE reads with MiXCR, giving one entry per CDR3 protein. The data show about 62,000 distinct CDR3 sequences, with less than 6% seen just once and 3.4% held by the top ten. Specimen: PBMCs. These receptors came from a woman in her forties or fifties with multiple sclerosis.

The sample holds a few counts of this clonotype. This chain joins TRBV10-3 and TRBJ1-3, with D uncertain. Germline-derived CDR1 and CDR2 are ENHRY and SYGVKD. Trimming stripped 0 bases from V and 0 bases from J, with 9 bases between. The CDR3 consists of 16 residues. CDR3 nucleotide sequence: TGTGCCATCAGTGAGTCCGACCTTATCTCTGGAAACACCATATATTTT. It yields the protein CAISESDLISGNTIYF.

This clonotype was recorded many times. CDR3 sequence (DNA): TGCGCCAGCAGCTTCGGGACGAACACCGGGGAGCTGTTTTTT. Amino acids: CASSFGTNTGELFF. The gene calls are TRBV5-1 and TRBJ2-2; tentatively, D is TRBD2 (5 bases). Germline CDR1 and CDR2: SGHRS and YFSETQ. The CDR3 loop spans 14 amino acids. V was clipped by 2 bases and J by 0 bases, with 5 bases between them.

This clonotype occurred many times. The chain has TRBV5-1 and TRBJ1-1, with 10 nucleotides matching TRBD1. Germline V gives CDR1 SGHRS, CDR2 YFSETQ. This CDR3 region has 17 residues. With 4 bases clipped from V and 1 base from J, the junction kept 10 bases outside the gene matches. The CDR3 DNA reads as TGCGCCAGCAGCCGAGTTCCGACAGGGGGCGCGAACACTGAAGCTTTCTTT. Its protein is CASSRVPTGGANTEAFF. The full variable domain, in which reference TRBV5-1 and TRBJ1-1 provide the parts outside the CDR3, is KAGVTQTPRYLIKTRGQQVTLSCSPISGHRSVSWYQQTPGQGLQFLFEYFSETQRNKGNFPGRFSGRQFSNSRSEMNVSTLELGDSALYLCASSRVPTGGANTEAFFGQGTRLTVV.

In its sample, this clonotype was seen a few times. The gene calls are TRBV7-8 and TRBJ1-6; a weak D match, TRBD1 (6 bases). Looked up from germline, CDR1 is SGHVS and CDR2 is FQNEAQ. Trimming took off 5 bases at V and 7 bases at J, with 12 bases between the two ends. The CDR3 has 14 residues. The CDR3 DNA reads as TGTGCCAGCAGCGCCCGGGACAAAAATTCACCCCTCCACTTT. Translated, it gives CASSARDKNSPLHF. The complete variable domain, with remaining parts taken from reference TRBV7-8 and TRBJ1-6, reads GAGVSQSPRYKVAKRGQDVALRCDPISGHVSLFWYQQALGQGPEFLTYFQNEAQLDKSGLPSDRFFAERPEGSVSTLKIQRTQQEDSAVYLCASSARDKNSPLHFGNGTRLTVT.